This T cell receptor beta chain is from a study of T-cell reconstitution after alpha-beta-depleted transplantation in children. Germline CDR1 GTSNPN, CDR2 SVGIG (reference sequence). The CDR3 is 14 amino acids. Trimming removed 0 bases at V and 2 bases at J, with 8 bases between. TCRbeta library construction was performed incorporating unique molecular identifiers. TCRdb passed the PCR reads through MiXCR, listing each CDR3 protein once. The repertoire holds 450,000 to 600,000 distinct CDR3 sequences, with about 31% as singletons. The clonotype was recovered from a human donor who donated a stem cell graft to a child with aplastic anemia. The chain couples TRBV30 to TRBJ1-5; D remains unclear. This material consisted of PBMCs from the stem cell graft donor, taken from the stem cell graft. CDR3 coding DNA: TGTGCCTGGAGTGTAAACGGGGGCAATCAGCCCCAGCATTTT. It translates to CAWSVNGGNQPQHF.